The 17 T cell receptor beta chains given below trace back to one sample, sequenced in a study of blood T cells in healthy people across ages. With a J-beta primer mix and a sample-barcoded 5' primer, a second PCR ran 7 to 11 cycles. TCRdb redid the calling of the 5' RACE reads with MiXCR, one entry per CDR3 protein. The sample comprises about 1.8 million distinct CDR3 sequences, around 50% of which are singletons, and approximately 2.1% rests with the top ten. The sequencing input was blood. These receptors were obtained from a woman aged 40-49 years in good health.

In this sample, this clonotype turned up a few times. The V call is TRBV14, the J call TRBJ2-7, with D unclear. Trimming stripped 6 bases from V and 0 bases from J, with 9 bases between. Germline CDR1 reads SGHDN; CDR2 reads FVKESK. There are 13 residues in the CDR3. The CDR3 loop is CASRVGSSYEQYF. DNA for the CDR3: TGTGCCAGCAGGGTCGGAAGCTCCTACGAGCAGTACTTC.

This clonotype was seen a few times. The gene calls are TRBV2 and TRBJ2-5; 11 positions match TRBD2. The junction had 8 bases not matched to a gene; V was cut back by 6 bases and J by 11 bases. Looked up from germline, CDR1 is SNHLY and CDR2 is FYNNEI. This CDR3 region has 13 residues. CDR3 loop: CASSPQLAGEQYF. The CDR3 coding sequence is TGTGCCAGCAGCCCCCAACTAGCGGGAGAGCAGTACTTC.

In this sample, this clonotype turned up a few times. V is TRBV7-9 and J is TRBJ2-5; TRBD2 matches at 7 bases. The CDR3 loop spans 15 amino acids. With 5 bases clipped from V and 5 bases from J, the junction kept 11 bases outside the gene matches. Germline V gene data show CDR1 as SEHNR and CDR2 as FQNEAQ (reference sequence). For the CDR3, the DNA is TGTGCCAGCAGCACCACCACCGGGGGGTTTGAGACCCAGTACTTC. The encoded protein is CASSTTTGGFETQYF.

The chain links TRBV7-2 to TRBJ2-5, with unresolved D. The J call may be wrong; the DNA end is better matched by TRBJ2-7. Germline CDR1 is SGHTA and CDR2 is FQGNSA. This CDR3 spans 15 amino acids. The CDR3 DNA follows: TGTGCCAGCAGCACCCTTGCTGGCAGTGTATACGAGCAGTACTTC. It specifies CASSTLAGSVYEQYF.

The chain combines TRBV20-1 with TRBJ1-1, with a weak D call TRBD1 (5 bases). Trimming cost V 2 bases and J 1 base, with 11 bases left between them. Germline V gives CDR1 DFQATT, CDR2 SNEGSKA (reference sequence). The CDR3 has 14 residues. The CDR3 sequence: CSARPQTGNTEAFF. CDR3 nucleotides: TGCAGTGCTAGACCCCAAACAGGGAACACTGAAGCTTTCTTT.

This chain joins TRBV7-9 and TRBJ2-5; 7 bases match TRBD2. Germline CDR1 is SEHNR and CDR2 is FQNEAQ (reference sequence). The CDR3 is 17 residues long. V was clipped by 5 bases and J by 5 bases; unmatched bases: 17. CDR3 in DNA: TGTGCCAGCAGCCCATTGGGGGGGTTTGGGAGACCGGAGACCCAGTACTTC. Translated, it gives CASSPLGGFGRPETQYF. Full variable domain (outside the CDR3, taken from reference TRBV7-9 and TRBJ2-5): DTGVSQNPRHKITKRGQNVTFRCDPISEHNRLYWYRQTLGQGPEFLTYFQNEAQLEKSRLLSDRFSAERPKGSFSTLEIQRTEQGDSAMYLCASSPLGGFGRPETQYFGPGTRLLVL.

The chain employs TRBV20-1 and TRBJ2-1, with unresolved D. The ends were cut back, 5 bases at V and 6 bases at J, with 8 bases in the middle. CDR1 DFQATT and CDR2 SNEGSKA come from the germline V gene (reference sequence). The CDR3 covers 11 residues. This chain's CDR3 is CSAYTINEQFF. DNA for the CDR3: TGCAGTGCTTACACAATCAATGAGCAGTTCTTC.

V and J are TRBV6-5 and TRBJ1-2; 7 nucleotides line up with TRBD1. The CDR3 has 14 amino acids. V lost 6 bases, J lost 5 bases, and 9 bases stayed unmatched. The germline CDR1 and CDR2 sequences are MNHEY and SVGAGI. CDR3 loop: CASRSWVQGYGYTF. The CDR3 DNA reads TGTGCCAGCAGGAGCTGGGTACAGGGGTATGGCTACACCTTC.

This clonotype appeared many times. This sequence joins TRBV7-8 and TRBJ2-7, with TRBD1 as a possible D gene (5 bases). The CDR3 sequence is 14 residues long. Germline V lookup: CDR1 SGHVS, CDR2 FQNEAQ. V lost 5 bases to trimming and J lost 3 bases, with 14 bases between them. This CDR3 is CASSRATQGYEQYF. CDR3 sequence (DNA): TGTGCCAGCAGCCGAGCCACTCAGGGCTACGAGCAGTACTTC.

The chain uses TRBV2 and TRBJ1-4, with TRBD1 identical over 9 bases. This CDR3 comprises 20 residues. J was trimmed by 0 bases and V by 2 bases; bases with no gene match: 13. Per the germline V gene, CDR1 is SNHLY and CDR2 is FYNNEI. This CDR3 is CASSESLPGTGTSTNEKLFF. DNA of the CDR3: TGTGCCAGCAGTGAATCGCTCCCCGGGACAGGGACTTCAACTAATGAAAAACTGTTTTTT.

The chain carries TRBV24-1 and TRBJ2-5, with D perhaps being TRBD1 or TRBD2 (7 bases each). Germline lookup yields CDR1 KGHDR and CDR2 SFDVKD. This CDR3 contains 13 residues. Trimming took 12 bases from V and 2 from J, leaving 15 bases between them. CDR3 loop: CARQGGAQETQYF. CDR3 DNA sequence: TGTGCCCGCCAGGGGGGGGCTCAAGAGACCCAGTACTTC.

The genes are TRBV6-5 and TRBJ2-5; possibly TRBD1 for D (5 bases). This CDR3 is 12 amino acids long. The V and J ends lost 7 bases and 5 bases respectively, with 11 bases between them. Germline assignment: CDR1 MNHEY and CDR2 SVGAGI. CDR3 sequence reads: CASTDRSETQYF. The CDR3 nucleotides are TGTGCCAGCACCGACAGAAGTGAGACCCAGTACTTC.

J is TRBJ1-5 and V is TRBV18; D possibly corresponds to TRBD1 (6 bases). V dropped 3 bases and J dropped 4 bases, with 13 bases sitting between them. Germline CDR1 is KGHSH and CDR2 is LQKENI. The CDR3 covers 15 residues. The CDR3 protein is CASSPSGTLNQPQHF. The CDR3, as DNA: TGTGCCAGCTCACCCAGCGGGACACTAAATCAGCCCCAGCATTTT.

The gene calls are TRBV28 and TRBJ2-7; D uncertain. Gene TRBJ2-4 matches the end of the DNA better, so the J call may be wrong. The germline gives CDR1 MDHEN, CDR2 SYDVKM. The CDR3 extends over 12 amino acids. The DNA for the CDR3 is TGTGCCAGCAGCTCGACAAGGGACATTCAGTACTTC. It yields the protein CASSSTRDIQYF.

The DNA for the CDR3 is TGTGCCAGCAGCTTGGCAGACAGGGTCACTGAGACCCAGTACTTC. Its translation: CASSLADRVTETQYF. The chain couples TRBV7-9 to TRBJ2-5, with 7 bases that match TRBD1. The germline gives CDR1 SEHNR, CDR2 FQNEAQ (reference sequence). The CDR3 loop spans 15 amino acids. J was trimmed by 5 bases and V by 3 bases; bases with no gene match: 9. Full variable domain (outside the CDR3, taken from reference TRBV7-9 and TRBJ2-5): DTGVSQNPRHKITKRGQNVTFRCDPISEHNRLYWYRQTLGQGPEFLTYFQNEAQLEKSRLLSDRFSAERPKGSFSTLEIQRTEQGDSAMYLCASSLADRVTETQYFGPGTRLLVL.

This sequence joins TRBV20-1 and TRBJ2-5; D unclear. The CDR3 runs to 14 residues. The germline V gene encodes CDR1 DFQATT and CDR2 SNEGSKA (reference sequence). The V and J ends lost 0 bases and 5 bases respectively, with 13 bases between them. CDR3 loop: CSARDGVDGETQYF. DNA of the CDR3: TGCAGTGCTAGAGATGGGGTCGACGGGGAGACCCAGTACTTC.

The V gene is TRBV4-3, the J gene TRBJ2-3, with 12 positions matching TRBD2. CDR1 is LGHNA, CDR2 YSLEER, per germline. V lost 1 base, J lost 5 bases, and 4 bases stayed unmatched. The CDR3 covers 16 residues. CDR3 bases: TGCGCCAGCAGCCAAGGGACTAGCGGGGTTATAGATACGCAGTATTTT. Amino acids: CASSQGTSGVIDTQYF.